These 22 T cell receptor beta chains came from one sample sequenced in a study of post-analysis software for immune sequencing data. The library was made from cDNA and included unique molecular identifiers. One entry per CDR3 protein results from TCRdb running MiXCR on the PCR reads. This table has approximately 770,000 distinct CDR3 sequences, under 60% appearing once. Regarding the study as a whole: With TRBV5-6, TRBV5-1 and TRBV20-1 included, 4 or 5 TRBV segments were more frequent in patients than in controls.

No antigen has been assigned to these receptors. The source material was blood. The origin of the receptors is a girl aged 5 to 17 with multiple sclerosis.

This clonotype occurred a few times. The V and J genes are TRBV4-2 and TRBJ2-5; possible D gene TRBD2, 5 bases. The V end was cut by 3 bases, the J end by 5 bases, with 16 bases between. Germline assignment: CDR1 LGHNA and CDR2 YNFKEQ. This CDR3 spans 15 amino acids. The CDR3 DNA reads TGTGCCAGCAGCCACCCTCGTGGGAGTGGGGAGACCCAGTACTTC. Translating gives CASSHPRGSGETQYF.

The J gene is TRBJ1-4, the V gene TRBV7-9; D is unresolved. Germline V CDR1 and CDR2: SEHNR, FQNEAQ (reference sequence). V lost 5 bases to trimming and J lost 10 bases, with 8 bases between them. The CDR3 is made up of 11 amino acids. This chain's CDR3 is CASSREGKLFF. In DNA, the CDR3 is TGTGCCAGCAGCCGTGAGGGAAAACTGTTTTTT.

This chain joins TRBV6-6 and TRBJ1-5; D call uncertain. V was pared by 2 bases and J by 0 bases, with 8 bases between. Looked up from germline, CDR1 is MNHNY and CDR2 is SVGAGI (reference sequence). The CDR3 contains 15 residues. The CDR3 is CASSYQGNSNQPQHF. CDR3 bases: TGTGCCAGCAGTTACCAAGGGAATAGCAATCAGCCCCAGCATTTT.

The chain couples TRBV3-1 to TRBJ1-2, with D possibly matching TRBD1 (5 bases). This CDR3 contains 15 residues. Germline V CDR1 and CDR2: LGHDT, YNNKEL (reference sequence). V lost 2 bases, J lost 3 bases, and 13 bases lay in between. CDR3 nucleotide sequence: TGTGCCAGCAGCCAACAGGGCGGGGGAGACTATGGCTACACCTTC. It encodes CASSQQGGGDYGYTF.

The V gene is TRBV29-1, the J gene TRBJ2-1, with 7 bases matching TRBD2. J gave up 2 bases and V 1 base, and 8 bases lay outside the gene matches. The CDR3 is 16 residues long. The V gene's germline CDR1 is SQVTM and CDR2 ANQGSEA. The CDR3, as DNA: TGCAGCGTTGAAGGGGGGAGCGGGACCCCCTACAATGAGCAGTTCTTC. This codes for CSVEGGSGTPYNEQFF.

The rearrangement joins TRBV20-1 to TRBJ2-1; TRBD1 matches 9 bases. The CDR3 has 13 amino acids. The ends lost 5 bases at V and 2 bases at J; junction bases unmatched: 1. CDR1 is DFQATT, CDR2 SNEGSKA, per germline (reference sequence). The CDR3 DNA sequence: TGCAGTGCTCGACAGGGGGCCTACAATGAGCAGTTCTTC. Protein sequence: CSARQGAYNEQFF.

The CDR3 reads CASGTGLADYNEQFF. CDR3 coding DNA: TGTGCTAGTGGGACGGGACTAGCGGACTACAATGAGCAGTTCTTC. The gene calls are TRBV12-5 and TRBJ2-1; 11 nucleotides line up with TRBD2. The J segment lost 3 bases and the V segment lost 6 bases, leaving 4 bases of the junction unmatched. Germline CDR1 and CDR2: LGHNT and FRNRAP. This CDR3 is 15 amino acids long.

This clonotype has a handful of counts. The chain couples TRBV12-3 or TRBV12-4 to TRBJ2-5; maybe TRBD1 (6 bases). Trimming removed 5 bases from V and 5 bases from J, with 12 bases in between. This CDR3 is 13 amino acids long. The CDR3 nucleotides read TGTGCCAGCAGTCCAGGGGACGAGGAGACCCAGTACTTC. Encoded protein: CASSPGDEETQYF.

With regard to this clonotype: An end of the junction differs from the germline gene, which may be a read error. The chain has TRBV7-9 and TRBJ2-1; D is unresolved. The CDR3 extends over 16 amino acids. Germline values: CDR1 SEHNR, CDR2 FQNEAQ (reference sequence). CDR3 DNA sequence: TGTGCCAGCACCAGAGACCACCTTACCCCCTACGATGAGCAGTTCTTC. This sequence encodes CASTRDHLTPYDEQFF. The variable domain in full, with the rest retrieved from reference TRBV7-9 and TRBJ2-1, is DTGVSQNPRHKITKRGQNVTFRCDPISEHNRLYWYRQTLGQGPEFLTYFQNEAQLEKSRLLSDRFSAERPKGSFSTLEIQRTEQGDSAMYLCASTRDHLTPYDEQFFGPGTRLTVL.

V is TRBV7-9 and J is TRBJ1-5; D uncertain. The germline V gene encodes CDR1 SEHNR and CDR2 FQNEAQ (reference sequence). The CDR3 covers 14 residues. The V and J ends lost 1 base and 5 bases respectively, with 9 bases between them. DNA of the CDR3: TGTGCCAGCAGCTTAGATGGGAAGCATCAGCCCCAGCATTTT. Protein product: CASSLDGKHQPQHF.

This clonotype was seen a single time. This chain links TRBV7-9 with TRBJ2-3; possible D gene TRBD1, 5 bases. The CDR3 is 12 residues long. From germline, CDR1 is SEHNR and CDR2 FQNEAQ (reference sequence). The ends were cut back, 8 bases at V and 6 bases at J, with 12 bases in the middle. Written as DNA, the CDR3 is TGTGCCAGCGGACCCCGACAGGATACGCAGTATTTT. Protein: CASGPRQDTQYF.

This chain joins TRBV20-1 and TRBJ2-1; no clear D. The CDR3 has 12 residues. CDR1 and CDR2 (germline): DFQATT, SNEGSKA (reference sequence). V was trimmed by 4 bases and J by 9 bases, leaving 13 bases between them. The DNA of the CDR3 is TGCAGTGCTATCGGGTTCTCCCTTGAGCAGTTCTTC. Its translation is CSAIGFSLEQFF.

The genes are TRBV24-1 and TRBJ2-3, with unresolved D. Trimming took 5 bases from V and 0 from J, leaving 14 bases between them. Per germline, CDR1 KGHDR and CDR2 SFDVKD. The CDR3 loop spans 16 amino acids. The CDR3 region is CATSAPSLRSTDTQYF. CDR3 bases: TGTGCCACCAGTGCTCCTTCTCTGAGAAGCACAGATACGCAGTATTTT.

The chain recombines TRBV5-1 with TRBJ1-4, with a tentative D call TRBD1 (6 bases). The CDR3 loop spans 14 amino acids. Germline V gene lookup returns CDR1 SGHRS and CDR2 YFSETQ. The germline V and J ends were trimmed by 3 bases and 8 bases, with 14 bases remaining between them. The CDR3 spells CASSSRGAQEKLFF. The CDR3 nucleotides are TGCGCCAGCAGCTCCCGGGGGGCTCAGGAAAAACTGTTTTTT.

The rearrangement links TRBV20-1 to TRBJ2-7, with 8 bases identical to TRBD2. After removal of 0 bases from V and 3 bases from J, the junction contained 4 bases not matched to a gene. Germline CDR1 reads DFQATT; CDR2 reads SNEGSKA (reference sequence). The CDR3 sequence is 14 residues long. The CDR3 DNA reads as TGCAGTGCTAGAGATCAAGCGGGAGTCTACGAGCAGTACTTC. Translating gives CSARDQAGVYEQYF.

The chain employs TRBV12-3 or TRBV12-4 and TRBJ2-5; D is unresolved. V was shortened by 3 bases and J by 3 bases, with 8 bases between the two germline ends. The CDR3 runs 13 residues. The chain's CDR3 is CASSFKDEETQYF. DNA of the CDR3: TGTGCCAGCAGTTTCAAGGACGAAGAGACCCAGTACTTC.

This clonotype was picked up a small number of times. The chain employs TRBV29-1 and TRBJ1-2, with a tentative D call TRBD1 (5 bases). The CDR3 extends over 11 amino acids. Trimming took 5 bases from V and 7 from J, leaving 11 bases between them. The germline V gene encodes CDR1 SQVTM and CDR2 ANQGSEA. The CDR3 is CSVSSRAGYTF. CDR3 nucleotide sequence: TGCAGCGTTTCGAGCAGGGCTGGCTACACCTTC.

The J gene is TRBJ2-4, the V gene TRBV28; D possibly corresponds to TRBD2 (6 bases). The germline V gene has CDR1 MDHEN and CDR2 SYDVKM. Trimming took 6 bases from V and 5 from J, leaving 11 bases between them. This CDR3 contains 13 residues. In nucleotides, the CDR3 is TGTGCCAGCAGGGAGGGCCCCCAAAACATTCAGTACTTC. Protein: CASREGPQNIQYF.

The V and J genes are TRBV2 and TRBJ2-5, with TRBD1 identical over 8 bases. The ends lost 4 bases at V and 1 base at J; junction bases unmatched: 17. CDR1 is SNHLY, CDR2 FYNNEI, per germline. This CDR3 has 19 amino acids. CDR3 sequence (DNA): TGTGCCAGCAGTGGCAGGGGGCTCCCATCAAGGCGGTTCCAAGAGACCCAGTACTTC. As protein: CASSGRGLPSRRFQETQYF.

This rearrangement joins TRBV20-1 to TRBJ2-1; the D call may be TRBD1 or TRBD2 (5 bases each). Germline V CDR1 and CDR2: DFQATT, SNEGSKA (reference sequence). V was cut by 6 bases and J by 7 bases, with 25 bases left in between. The CDR3 is 16 amino acids. The CDR3 DNA reads TGCAGTGCCGCCCCTGTGGGTGTTATGGGGGTTAATGAGCAGTTCTTC. Amino acids: CSAAPVGVMGVNEQFF.

The chain employs TRBV7-9 and TRBJ2-4; TRBD1 aligns across 8 bases. V was pared by 6 bases and J by 13 bases, with 11 bases of the junction left unmatched. The CDR3 totals 13 residues. Per germline, CDR1 SEHNR and CDR2 FQNEAQ (reference sequence). CDR3 sequence (DNA): TGTGCCAGCAGTCTTACGACAGGGGACGGGCAGTACTTC. Encoded protein: CASSLTTGDGQYF.

A few counts support this clonotype. The rearrangement links TRBV7-2 to TRBJ2-3; a possible D gene is TRBD2 (6 bases). V was clipped by 0 bases and J by 4 bases, with 17 bases between them. The CDR3 length is 17 residues. CDR1 is SGHTA and CDR2 is FQGNSA in the germline V gene. This chain's CDR3 is CASSLALGGVRPDTQYF. The CDR3 DNA follows: TGTGCCAGCAGCTTAGCGTTGGGGGGTGTACGTCCAGATACGCAGTATTTT.